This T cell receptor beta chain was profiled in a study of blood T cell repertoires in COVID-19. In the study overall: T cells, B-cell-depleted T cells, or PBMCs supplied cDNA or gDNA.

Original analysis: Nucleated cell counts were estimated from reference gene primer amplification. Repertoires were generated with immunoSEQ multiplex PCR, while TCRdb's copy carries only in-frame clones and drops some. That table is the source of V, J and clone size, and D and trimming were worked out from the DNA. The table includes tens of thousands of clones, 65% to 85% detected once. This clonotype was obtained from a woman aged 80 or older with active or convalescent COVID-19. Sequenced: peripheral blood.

In DNA form, the CDR3 reads TGTGCCAGTAGCCCGAAACCCCAGATTAACACTGAAGCTTTCTTT. Its translation is CASSPKPQINTEAFF. The chain uses TRBV19 and TRBJ1-1; D is undetermined. Per the germline V gene, CDR1 is LNHDA and CDR2 is SQIVND (reference sequence). The ends were cut back, 6 bases at V and 2 bases at J, with 16 bases in the middle. This CDR3 comprises 15 residues.